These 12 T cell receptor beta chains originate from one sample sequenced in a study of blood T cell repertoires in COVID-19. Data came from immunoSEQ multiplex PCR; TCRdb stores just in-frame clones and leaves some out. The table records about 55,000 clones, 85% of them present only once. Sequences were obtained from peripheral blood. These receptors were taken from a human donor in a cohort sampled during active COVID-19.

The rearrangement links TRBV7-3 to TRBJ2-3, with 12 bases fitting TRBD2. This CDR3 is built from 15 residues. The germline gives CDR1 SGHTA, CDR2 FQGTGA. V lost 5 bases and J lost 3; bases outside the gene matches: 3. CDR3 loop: CASSPLAGGTDTQYF. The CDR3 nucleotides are TGTGCCAGCAGCCCCCTAGCGGGGGGGACAGATACGCAGTATTTT.

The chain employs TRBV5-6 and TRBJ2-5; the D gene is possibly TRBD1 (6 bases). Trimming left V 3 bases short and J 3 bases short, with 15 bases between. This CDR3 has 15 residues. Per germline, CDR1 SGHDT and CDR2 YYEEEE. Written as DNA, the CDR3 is TGTGCCAGCAGCTCCATTCGGGCAGGGGAAGAGACCCAGTACTTC. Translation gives CASSSIRAGEETQYF.

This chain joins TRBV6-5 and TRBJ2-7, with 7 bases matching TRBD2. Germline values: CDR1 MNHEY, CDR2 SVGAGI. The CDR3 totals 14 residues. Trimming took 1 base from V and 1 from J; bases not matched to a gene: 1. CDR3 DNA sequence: TGTGCCAGCAGTTACTGGGGGGGGTCCTACGAGCAGTACTTC. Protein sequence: CASSYWGGSYEQYF.

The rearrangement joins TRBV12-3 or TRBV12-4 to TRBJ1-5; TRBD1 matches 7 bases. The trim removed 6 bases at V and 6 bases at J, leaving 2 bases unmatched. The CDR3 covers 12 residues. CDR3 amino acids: CASSTGVQPQHF. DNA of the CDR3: TGTGCCAGCAGCACAGGGGTTCAGCCCCAGCATTTT.

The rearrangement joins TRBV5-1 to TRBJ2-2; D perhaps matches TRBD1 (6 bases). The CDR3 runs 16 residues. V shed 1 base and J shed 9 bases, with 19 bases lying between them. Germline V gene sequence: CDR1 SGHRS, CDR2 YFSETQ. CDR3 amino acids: CASSLLSDRILRELFF. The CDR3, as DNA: TGCGCCAGCAGCTTGCTATCTGACAGGATCCTAAGGGAGCTGTTTTTT.

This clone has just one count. As DNA, the CDR3 is TGTGCCAGCAGTTTTCGACAGGATAATTCACCCCTCCACTTT. Residues: CASSFRQDNSPLHF. The chain combines TRBV28 with TRBJ1-6, with D perhaps matching TRBD1 (6 bases). The germline gives CDR1 MDHEN, CDR2 SYDVKM. Between the trimmed V and J ends, which lost 3 bases and 5 bases, there was a span of 8 bases. This CDR3 comprises 14 residues.

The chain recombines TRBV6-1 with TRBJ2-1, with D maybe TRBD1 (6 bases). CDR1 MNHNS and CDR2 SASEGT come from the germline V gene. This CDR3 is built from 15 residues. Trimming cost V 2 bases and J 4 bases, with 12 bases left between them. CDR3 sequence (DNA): TGTGCCAGCAGTGAACCGGTTGGACAGTACAATGAGCAGTTCTTC. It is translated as CASSEPVGQYNEQFF.

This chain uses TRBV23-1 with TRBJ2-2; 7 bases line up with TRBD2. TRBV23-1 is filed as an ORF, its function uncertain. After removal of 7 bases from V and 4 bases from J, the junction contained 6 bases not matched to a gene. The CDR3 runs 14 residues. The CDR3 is CASNGGSFTGELFF. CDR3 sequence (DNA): TGCGCCAGCAACGGGGGGTCGTTCACCGGGGAGCTGTTTTTT.

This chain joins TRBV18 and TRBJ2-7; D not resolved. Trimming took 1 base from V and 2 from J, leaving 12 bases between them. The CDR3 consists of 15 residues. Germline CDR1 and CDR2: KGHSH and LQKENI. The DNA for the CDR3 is TGTGCCAGCTCACCACGCAACAGTCCCACCTACGAGCAGTACTTC. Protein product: CASSPRNSPTYEQYF.

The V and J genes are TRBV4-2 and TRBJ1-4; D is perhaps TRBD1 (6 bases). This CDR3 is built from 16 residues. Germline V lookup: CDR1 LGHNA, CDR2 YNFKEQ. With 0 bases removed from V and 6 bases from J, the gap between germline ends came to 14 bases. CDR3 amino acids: CASSQEGAGRDEKLFF. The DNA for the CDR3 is TGTGCCAGCAGCCAAGAGGGGGCAGGGCGAGATGAAAAACTGTTTTTT.

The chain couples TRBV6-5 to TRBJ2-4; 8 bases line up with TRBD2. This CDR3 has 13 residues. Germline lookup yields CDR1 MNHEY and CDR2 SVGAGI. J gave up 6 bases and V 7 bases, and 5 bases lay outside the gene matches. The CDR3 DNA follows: TGTGCCAGCACTCCCGGGGGGGGAAACATTCAGTACTTC. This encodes CASTPGGGNIQYF.

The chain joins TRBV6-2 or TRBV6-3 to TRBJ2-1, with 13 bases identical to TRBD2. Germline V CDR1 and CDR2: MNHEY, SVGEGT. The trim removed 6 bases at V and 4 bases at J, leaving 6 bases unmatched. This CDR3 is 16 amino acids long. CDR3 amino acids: CASSILAGGGYNEQFF. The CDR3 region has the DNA TGTGCCAGCAGCATACTAGCGGGAGGGGGGTACAATGAGCAGTTCTTC.